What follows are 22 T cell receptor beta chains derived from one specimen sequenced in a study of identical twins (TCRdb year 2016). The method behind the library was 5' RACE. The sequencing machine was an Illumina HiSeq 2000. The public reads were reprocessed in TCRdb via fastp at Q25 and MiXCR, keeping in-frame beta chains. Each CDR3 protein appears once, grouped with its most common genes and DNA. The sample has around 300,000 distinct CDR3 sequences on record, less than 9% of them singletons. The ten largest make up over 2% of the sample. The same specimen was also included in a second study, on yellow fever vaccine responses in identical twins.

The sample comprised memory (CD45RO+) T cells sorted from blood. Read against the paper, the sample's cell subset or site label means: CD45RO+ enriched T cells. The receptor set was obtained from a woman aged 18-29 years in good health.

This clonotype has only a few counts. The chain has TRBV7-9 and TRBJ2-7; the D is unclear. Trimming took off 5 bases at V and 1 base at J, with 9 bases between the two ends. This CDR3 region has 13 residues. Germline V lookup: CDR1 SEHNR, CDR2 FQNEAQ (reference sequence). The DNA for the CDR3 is TGTGCCAGCAGCCATCTAGTTTCCTACGAGCAGTACTTC. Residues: CASSHLVSYEQYF.

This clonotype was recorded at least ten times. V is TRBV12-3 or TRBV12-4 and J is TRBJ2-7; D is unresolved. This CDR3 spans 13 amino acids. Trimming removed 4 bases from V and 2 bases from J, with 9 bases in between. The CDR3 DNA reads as TGTGCCAGCAGTTCCCCCTCCGCCTACGAGCAGTACTTC. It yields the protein CASSSPSAYEQYF.

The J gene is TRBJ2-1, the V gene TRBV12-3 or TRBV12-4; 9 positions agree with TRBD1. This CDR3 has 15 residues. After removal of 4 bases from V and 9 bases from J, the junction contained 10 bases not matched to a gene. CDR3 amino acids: CASSSKGGTGSEQFF. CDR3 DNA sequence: TGTGCCAGCAGTTCGAAAGGGGGGACAGGGAGTGAGCAGTTCTTC.

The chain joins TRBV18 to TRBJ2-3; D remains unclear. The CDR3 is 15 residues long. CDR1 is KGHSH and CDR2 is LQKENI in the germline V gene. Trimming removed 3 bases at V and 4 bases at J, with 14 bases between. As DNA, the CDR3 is TGTGCCAGCTCACCTACGGGTGCAGGTTCAGATACGCAGTATTTT. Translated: CASSPTGAGSDTQYF.

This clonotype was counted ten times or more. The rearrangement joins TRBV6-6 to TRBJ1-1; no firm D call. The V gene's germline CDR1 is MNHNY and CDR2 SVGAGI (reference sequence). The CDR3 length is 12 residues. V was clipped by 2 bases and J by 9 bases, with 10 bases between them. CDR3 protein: CASSYDKLQAFF. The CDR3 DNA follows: TGTGCCAGCAGTTACGATAAGCTGCAAGCTTTCTTT.

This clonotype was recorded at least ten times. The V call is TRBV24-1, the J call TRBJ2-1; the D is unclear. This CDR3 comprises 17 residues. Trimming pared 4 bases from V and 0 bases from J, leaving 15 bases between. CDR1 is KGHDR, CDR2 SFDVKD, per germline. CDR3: CATSDLRGDNSYNEQFF. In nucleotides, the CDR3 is TGTGCCACCAGTGACCTGAGAGGAGACAACTCCTACAATGAGCAGTTCTTC.

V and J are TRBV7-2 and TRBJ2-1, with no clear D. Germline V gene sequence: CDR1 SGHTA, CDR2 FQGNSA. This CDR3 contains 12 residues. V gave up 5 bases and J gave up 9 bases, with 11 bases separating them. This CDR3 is CASSPRWGEQFF. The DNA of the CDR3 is TGTGCCAGCAGCCCCAGGTGGGGTGAGCAGTTCTTC.

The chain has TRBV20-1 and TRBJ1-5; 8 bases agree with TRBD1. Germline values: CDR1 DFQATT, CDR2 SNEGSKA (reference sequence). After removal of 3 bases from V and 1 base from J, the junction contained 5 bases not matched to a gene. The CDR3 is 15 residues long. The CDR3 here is CSASLDRGSNQPQHF. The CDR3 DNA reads TGCAGTGCTAGCTTAGACAGGGGCAGCAATCAGCCCCAGCATTTT.

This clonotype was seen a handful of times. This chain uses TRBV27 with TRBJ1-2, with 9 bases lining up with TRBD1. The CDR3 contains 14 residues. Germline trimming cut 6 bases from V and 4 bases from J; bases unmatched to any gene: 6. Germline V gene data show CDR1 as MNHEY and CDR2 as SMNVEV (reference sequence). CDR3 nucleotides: TGTGCCAGCAGCCGCACAGGGGGCAGCTATGGCTACACCTTC. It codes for CASSRTGGSYGYTF.

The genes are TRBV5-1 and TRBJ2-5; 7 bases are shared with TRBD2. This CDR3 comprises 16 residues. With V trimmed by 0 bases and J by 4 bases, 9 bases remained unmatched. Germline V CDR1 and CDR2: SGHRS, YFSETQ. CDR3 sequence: CASSLEPGWGGETQYF. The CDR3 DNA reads TGCGCCAGCAGCTTGGAACCGGGCTGGGGGGGAGAGACCCAGTACTTC.

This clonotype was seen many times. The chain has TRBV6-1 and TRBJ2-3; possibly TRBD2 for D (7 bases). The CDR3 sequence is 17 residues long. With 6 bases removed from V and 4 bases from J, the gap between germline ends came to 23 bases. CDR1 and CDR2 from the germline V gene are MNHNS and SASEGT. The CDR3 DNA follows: TGTGCCAGCAGGGCAATCCCTCGGGGGGCCGGCGCAGATACGCAGTATTTT. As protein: CASRAIPRGAGADTQYF.

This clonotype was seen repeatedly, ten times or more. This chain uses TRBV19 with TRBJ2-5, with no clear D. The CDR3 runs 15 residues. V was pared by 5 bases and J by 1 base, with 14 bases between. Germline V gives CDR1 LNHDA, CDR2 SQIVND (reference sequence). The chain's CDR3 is CASSWTVGPQETQYF. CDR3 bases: TGTGCCAGTAGTTGGACGGTAGGCCCCCAAGAGACCCAGTACTTC. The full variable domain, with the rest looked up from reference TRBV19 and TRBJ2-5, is DGGITQSPKYLFRKEGQNVTLSCEQNLNHDAMYWYRQDPGQGLRLIYYSQIVNDFQKGDIAEGYSVSREKKESFPLTVTSAQKNPTAFYLCASSWTVGPQETQYFGPGTRLLVL.

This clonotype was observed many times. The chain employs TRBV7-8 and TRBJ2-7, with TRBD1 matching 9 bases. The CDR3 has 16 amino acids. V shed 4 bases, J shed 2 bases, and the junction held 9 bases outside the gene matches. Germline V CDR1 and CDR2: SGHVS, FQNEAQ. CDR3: CASSSGEGQGTYEQYF. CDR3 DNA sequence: TGTGCCAGCAGCTCGGGGGAGGGACAGGGTACCTACGAGCAGTACTTC.

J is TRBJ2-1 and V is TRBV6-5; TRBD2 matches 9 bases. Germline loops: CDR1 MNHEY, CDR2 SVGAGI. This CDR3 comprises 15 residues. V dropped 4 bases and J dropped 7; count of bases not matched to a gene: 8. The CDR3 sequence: CASSSVGSGRNEQFF. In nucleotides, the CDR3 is TGTGCCAGCAGTTCCGTCGGTAGCGGGAGAAATGAGCAGTTCTTC.

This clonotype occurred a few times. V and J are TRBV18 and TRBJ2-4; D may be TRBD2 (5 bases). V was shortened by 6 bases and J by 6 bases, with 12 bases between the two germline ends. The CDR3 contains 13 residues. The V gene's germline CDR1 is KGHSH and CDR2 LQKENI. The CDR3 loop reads CASSHDGINIQYF. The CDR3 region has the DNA TGTGCCAGCTCCCACGACGGGATAAACATTCAGTACTTC.

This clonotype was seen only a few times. CDR3 sequence (DNA): TGTGCCAGCAGCCAAAGGGTAGAGCAGTTCTTC. This codes for CASSQRVEQFF. J is TRBJ2-1 and V is TRBV14; D is uncertain. The germline CDR1 and CDR2 sequences are SGHDN and FVKESK. V was cut by 2 bases and J by 10 bases, with 6 bases left in between. The CDR3 is 11 residues long.

The CDR3 loop reads CASSLVFSYSGANVLTF. DNA of the CDR3: TGTGCCAGCAGCTTAGTTTTCAGCTACTCTGGGGCCAACGTCCTGACTTTC. The rearrangement joins TRBV11-2 to TRBJ2-6; D is unresolved. The V end was cut by 1 base, the J end by 0 bases, with 10 bases between. Germline V lookup: CDR1 SGHAT, CDR2 FQNNGV. This CDR3 has 17 amino acids.

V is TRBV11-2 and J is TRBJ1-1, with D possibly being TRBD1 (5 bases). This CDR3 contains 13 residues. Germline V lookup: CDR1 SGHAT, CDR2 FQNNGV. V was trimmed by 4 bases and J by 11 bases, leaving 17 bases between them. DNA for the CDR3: TGTGCCAGCAGCTCCGGAGGGACTTTGCGGGCTTTCTTT. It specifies CASSSGGTLRAFF. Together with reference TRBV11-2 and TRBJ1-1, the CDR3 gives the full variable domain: EAGVAQSPRYKIIEKRQSVAFWCNPISGHATLYWYQQILGQGPKLLIQFQNNGVVDDSQLPKDRFSAERLKGVDSTLKIQPAKLEDSAVYLCASSSGGTLRAFFGQGTRLTVV.

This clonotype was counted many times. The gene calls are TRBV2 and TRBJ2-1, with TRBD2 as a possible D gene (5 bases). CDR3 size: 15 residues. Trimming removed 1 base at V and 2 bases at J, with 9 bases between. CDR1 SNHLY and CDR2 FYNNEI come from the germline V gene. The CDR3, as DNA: TGTGCCAGCAGTGAAGGGCGGGCGACCTACAATGAGCAGTTCTTC. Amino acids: CASSEGRATYNEQFF.

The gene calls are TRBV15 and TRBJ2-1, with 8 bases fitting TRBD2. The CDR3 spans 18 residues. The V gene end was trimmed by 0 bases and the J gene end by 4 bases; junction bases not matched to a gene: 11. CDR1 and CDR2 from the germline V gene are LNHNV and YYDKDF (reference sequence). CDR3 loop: CATSRDFTGGASYNEQFF. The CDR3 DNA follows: TGTGCCACCAGCAGAGATTTTACGGGGGGGGCATCTTACAATGAGCAGTTCTTC.

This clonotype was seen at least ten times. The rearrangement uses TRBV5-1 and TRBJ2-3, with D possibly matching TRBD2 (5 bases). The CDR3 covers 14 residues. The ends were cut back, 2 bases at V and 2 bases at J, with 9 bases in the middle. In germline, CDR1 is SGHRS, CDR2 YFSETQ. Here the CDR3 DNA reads TGCGCCAGCAGCTTTAGCGTAGACACAGATACGCAGTATTTT. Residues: CASSFSVDTDTQYF.

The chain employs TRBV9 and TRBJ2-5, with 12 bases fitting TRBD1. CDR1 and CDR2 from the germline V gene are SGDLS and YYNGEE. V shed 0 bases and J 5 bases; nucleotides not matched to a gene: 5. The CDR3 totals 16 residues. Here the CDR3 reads CASSVGGQGARETQYF. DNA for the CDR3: TGTGCCAGCAGCGTAGGGGGACAGGGGGCGCGGGAGACCCAGTACTTC.